A selection of T cell receptor beta chains follows, all from one sample in a study of shared clonotypes between healthy human individuals. Repertoires were generated with immunoSEQ multiplex PCR, while TCRdb's copy carries only in-frame clones and drops some. Here the sample spans 2 million to 2.5 million clones, 85% to 95% being singletons. Sequencing was carried out using naive CD4+ T cells from PBMCs. Source of these receptors: a young man in good health. Some clones in this sample may be carry-over from other donors' samples. Both conserved end residues are part of each CDR3. The D gene is left open where the match is weak. Clone size, where shown, is once, few, many, or a class for clones that have expanded.

abundance: .; v_gene: TRBV4-1; j_gene: TRBJ2-7; d_gene: TRBD2; CDR3nt: TGCGCCAGCAGCCAGCCGACTAGCAGCAACGAGCAGTACTTC; CDR3aa: CASSQPTSSNEQYF
abundance: .; v_gene: TRBV6-5; j_gene: TRBJ1-2; d_gene: .; CDR3nt: TGTGCCAGCAGTTACGCAGGCGGCTATGGCTACACCTTC; CDR3aa: CASSYAGGYGYTF
abundance: .; v_gene: TRBV30; j_gene: TRBJ2-2; d_gene: TRBD1; CDR3nt: TGTGCCTGGAGTGTACCTCACAGGGGGACCGGGGAGCTGTTTTTT; CDR3aa: CAWSVPHRGTGELFF
abundance: .; v_gene: TRBV28; j_gene: TRBJ1-4; d_gene: .; CDR3nt: TGTGCCAGCAGTTTAGGGGGCGCAGGCGAAAAACTGTTTTTT; CDR3aa: CASSLGGAGEKLFF
abundance: .; v_gene: TRBV25-1; j_gene: TRBJ2-7; d_gene: .; CDR3nt: TGTGCCAGCAGTGAATATCCAGGGATACCAATGGAGCAGTACTTC; CDR3aa: CASSEYPGIPMEQYF
abundance: .; v_gene: TRBV14; j_gene: TRBJ2-7; d_gene: .; CDR3nt: TGTGCCAGCAGCCAAGTGTGGGATTCCTCCTACGAGCAGTACTTC; CDR3aa: CASSQVWDSSYEQYF
abundance: .; v_gene: TRBV7-3; j_gene: TRBJ2-3; d_gene: TRBD2; CDR3nt: TGTGCCAGCAGCTTAATCGGGGGACTAGTAGGTGATACGCAGTATTTT; CDR3aa: CASSLIGGLVGDTQYF
abundance: .; v_gene: TRBV5-1; j_gene: TRBJ2-3; d_gene: .; CDR3nt: TGCGCCAGCAGCTCGCCGACAGATACGCAGTATTTT; CDR3aa: CASSSPTDTQYF
abundance: .; v_gene: TRBV5-6; j_gene: TRBJ1-2; d_gene: .; CDR3nt: TGTGCCAGCAGCTTGGCCTTAAGGACGGCGTCGGATGGCTACACCTTC; CDR3aa: CASSLALRTASDGYTF
abundance: .; v_gene: TRBV10-3; j_gene: TRBJ2-7; d_gene: TRBD1; CDR3nt: TGTGCCATCAGCACTCGGGGACAGGCTACGCCTAATGTCGACGAGCAGTACTTC; CDR3aa: CAISTRGQATPNVDEQYF
abundance: .; v_gene: TRBV28; j_gene: TRBJ1-2; d_gene: TRBD1; CDR3nt: TGTGCCAGCAGTACAGGGGCGAATCGCGGCTACACCTTC; CDR3aa: CASSTGANRGYTF
abundance: .; v_gene: TRBV5-1; j_gene: TRBJ2-7; d_gene: TRBD2; CDR3nt: TGCGCCAGCAGCTACCGGACTAGCGGGAGAGGCGAGCAGTACTTC; CDR3aa: CASSYRTSGRGEQYF
abundance: .; v_gene: TRBV30; j_gene: TRBJ2-6; d_gene: .; CDR3nt: TGTGCCTGGAGTTGGGGGGCGGCCCTTCCTGGGGCCAACGTCCTGACTTTC; CDR3aa: CAWSWGAALPGANVLTF
abundance: .; v_gene: TRBV27; j_gene: TRBJ1-4; d_gene: TRBD1; CDR3nt: TGTGCCAGCAGTTTAAAAGCAGGGGGTGAAAAACTGTTTTTT; CDR3aa: CASSLKAGGEKLFF
abundance: .; v_gene: TRBV2; j_gene: TRBJ1-1; d_gene: .; CDR3nt: TGTGCCAGCAAGATCCGCCAGCAGAACACTGAAGCTTTCTTT; CDR3aa: CASKIRQQNTEAFF
abundance: .; v_gene: TRBV19; j_gene: TRBJ2-2; d_gene: TRBD2; CDR3nt: TGTGCCAGTGGGGGGGCGCGGGAGGGCCTCACCGGGGAGCTGTTTTTT; CDR3aa: CASGGAREGLTGELFF
abundance: .; v_gene: TRBV7-6; j_gene: TRBJ1-2; d_gene: .; CDR3nt: TGTGCCAGCAGCTTAGGACCGACCAACTATGGCTACACCTTC; CDR3aa: CASSLGPTNYGYTF
abundance: .; v_gene: TRBV4-3; j_gene: TRBJ2-3; d_gene: .; CDR3nt: TGCGCCAGCAGCCAGTCGGGACCTGGCACAGATACGCAGTATTTT; CDR3aa: CASSQSGPGTDTQYF
abundance: .; v_gene: TRBV6-6; j_gene: TRBJ2-1; d_gene: TRBD2; CDR3nt: TGTGCCAGCAGTAAAATAGCGGGAGTCTCCTACAATGAGCAGTTCTTC; CDR3aa: CASSKIAGVSYNEQFF
abundance: .; v_gene: TRBV11-2; j_gene: TRBJ2-7; d_gene: TRBD1; CDR3nt: TGTGCCAGCAGCTTACCCCCGGGACAGGGGACACACTACGAGCAGTACTTC; CDR3aa: CASSLPPGQGTHYEQYF
abundance: once; v_gene: TRBV25-1; j_gene: TRBJ2-5; d_gene: .; CDR3nt: TGTGCCAGCAGTGAATCGGCGGGCACCCTCGCGGAGACCCAGTACTTC; CDR3aa: CASSESAGTLAETQYF
abundance: .; v_gene: TRBV10-1; j_gene: TRBJ2-1; d_gene: .; CDR3nt: TGCGCCGGCAAATCGGGACATCAAAATGAGCAGTTCTTC; CDR3aa: CAGKSGHQNEQFF
abundance: .; v_gene: TRBV27; j_gene: TRBJ2-7; d_gene: TRBD2; CDR3nt: TGTGCCAGCTCAAGTCGGGAGGGCCCAAATGAGCAGTACTTC; CDR3aa: CASSSREGPNEQYF
abundance: .; v_gene: TRBV5-1; j_gene: TRBJ2-7; d_gene: .; CDR3nt: TGCGCCAGCAGCTTACTGAGCTCCTACGAGCAGTACTTC; CDR3aa: CASSLLSSYEQYF
abundance: .; v_gene: TRBV6-6; j_gene: TRBJ1-2; d_gene: TRBD1; CDR3nt: TGTGCCAGCAGGACTTCTAAGGACAGGGATCATGGCTACACCTTC; CDR3aa: CASRTSKDRDHGYTF
abundance: .; v_gene: TRBV18; j_gene: TRBJ1-1; d_gene: TRBD1; CDR3nt: TGTGCCAGCTCACCGGGACAGTCGTCGAACACTGAAGCTTTCTTT; CDR3aa: CASSPGQSSNTEAFF
abundance: .; v_gene: TRBV6-1; j_gene: TRBJ2-7; d_gene: .; CDR3nt: TGTGCCAGCAGTGTCACCCCGCCCTGGCTGGGGGCCTACGAGCAGTACTTC; CDR3aa: CASSVTPPWLGAYEQYF
abundance: .; v_gene: TRBV2; j_gene: TRBJ1-4; d_gene: .; CDR3nt: TGTGCCAGCCACAGGGCCAAAGAAAAACTGTTTTTT; CDR3aa: CASHRAKEKLFF
abundance: few; v_gene: TRBV5-1; j_gene: TRBJ1-1; d_gene: .; CDR3nt: TGCGCCAGCAGCTTGGTTGGGGCCACCGGGGACACTGAAGCTTTCTTT; CDR3aa: CASSLVGATGDTEAFF
abundance: .; v_gene: TRBV19; j_gene: TRBJ2-5; d_gene: TRBD1; CDR3nt: TGTGCCAGTAGTAATACAGGGGGCCCAGAGACCCAGTACTTC; CDR3aa: CASSNTGGPETQYF
abundance: .; v_gene: TRBV4-2; j_gene: TRBJ2-3; d_gene: .; CDR3nt: TGTGCCAGCAGCACCGCAAAACAGGGACACGCAGATACGCAGTATTTT; CDR3aa: CASSTAKQGHADTQYF
abundance: once; v_gene: TRBV9; j_gene: TRBJ2-7; d_gene: .; CDR3nt: TGTGCCAGCAGCGTAGGGGGCGGGGACTCCTACGAGCAGTACTTC; CDR3aa: CASSVGGGDSYEQYF
abundance: once; v_gene: TRBV28; j_gene: TRBJ1-2; d_gene: TRBD1; CDR3nt: TGTGCCAGCAGATTTACAGGGGAGGGTGGCTACACCTTC; CDR3aa: CASRFTGEGGYTF
abundance: .; v_gene: TRBV7-3; j_gene: TRBJ2-1; d_gene: TRBD2; CDR3nt: TGTGCCAGCAGCCCCGTGACTAGCGGGAGGAGCTCCTACAATGAGCAGTTCTTC; CDR3aa: CASSPVTSGRSSYNEQFF
abundance: .; v_gene: TRBV6-1; j_gene: TRBJ2-7; d_gene: .; CDR3nt: TGTGCCAGCAGTGAACAGGGGCGGCAGTACTTC; CDR3aa: CASSEQGRQYF
abundance: .; v_gene: TRBV6-1; j_gene: TRBJ2-5; d_gene: TRBD2; CDR3nt: TGTGCCAGCAGTGAAGGAGGAGCGGGAGCGGAGACCCAGTACTTC; CDR3aa: CASSEGGAGAETQYF
abundance: .; v_gene: TRBV28; j_gene: TRBJ1-2; d_gene: .; CDR3nt: TGTGCCAGCAGTGGGTGGAACAGGGCGGTATATGGCTACACCTTC; CDR3aa: CASSGWNRAVYGYTF
abundance: .; v_gene: TRBV28; j_gene: TRBJ1-5; d_gene: .; CDR3nt: TGTGCCAGCAGTACACGCCGGGGCCCCGGGTCCCTATATAGCAATCAGCCCCAGCATTTT; CDR3aa: CASSTRRGPGSLYSNQPQHF
abundance: .; v_gene: TRBV5-8; j_gene: TRBJ1-5; d_gene: TRBD1; CDR3nt: TGTGCCAGCAGAGTTGCCCCGGAGGACAGGCTTAATCAGCCCCAGCATTTT; CDR3aa: CASRVAPEDRLNQPQHF
abundance: .; v_gene: TRBV7-9; j_gene: TRBJ1-4; d_gene: TRBD1; CDR3nt: TGTGCCAGCAGCGGGCGGACAGGGGTTCGAGAAAAACTGTTTTTT; CDR3aa: CASSGRTGVREKLFF
abundance: .; v_gene: TRBV28; j_gene: TRBJ2-2; d_gene: .; CDR3nt: TGTGCCAGCAGTTTGTCGAACAAGGCCGCCGGGGAGCTGTTTTTT; CDR3aa: CASSLSNKAAGELFF
abundance: .; v_gene: TRBV5-1; j_gene: TRBJ2-3; d_gene: .; CDR3nt: TGCGCCAGCAGCTTGGACTCGCGAACAGATACGCAGTATTTT; CDR3aa: CASSLDSRTDTQYF
abundance: .; v_gene: TRBV20-1; j_gene: TRBJ2-7; d_gene: .; CDR3nt: TGCAGCCTCAGAGGCTCCTACGAGCAGTACTTC; CDR3aa: CSLRGSYEQYF
abundance: few; v_gene: TRBV18; j_gene: TRBJ1-5; d_gene: .; CDR3nt: TGTGCCAGCTCAATTTCCCCGGGCAATCAGCCCCAGCATTTT; CDR3aa: CASSISPGNQPQHF
abundance: .; v_gene: TRBV5-1; j_gene: TRBJ2-3; d_gene: TRBD2; CDR3nt: TGCGCCAGCAGCCAGGGACTAGCGGGATCAGATACGCAGTATTTT; CDR3aa: CASSQGLAGSDTQYF
abundance: once; v_gene: TRBV7-9; j_gene: TRBJ2-1; d_gene: TRBD2; CDR3nt: TGTGCCAGCAGCTTAGTTGTGACTAGCGGGGGGGAATACAATGAGCAGTTCTTC; CDR3aa: CASSLVVTSGGEYNEQFF
abundance: .; v_gene: TRBV5-1; j_gene: TRBJ2-5; d_gene: .; CDR3nt: TGCGCCAGCAGCCCCTGGAGGCAGGGGCCGCGCGGAGGAGAGACCCAGTACTTC; CDR3aa: CASSPWRQGPRGGETQYF
abundance: .; v_gene: TRBV5-1; j_gene: TRBJ1-3; d_gene: .; CDR3nt: TGCGCCAGCAGCCCGGGGACGGTCAGGTCTGGAAACACCATATATTTT; CDR3aa: CASSPGTVRSGNTIYF
abundance: .; v_gene: TRBV9; j_gene: TRBJ2-1; d_gene: .; CDR3nt: TGTGCCAGCAGCGTAGCTGTAAGCTCCTACAATGAGCAGTTCTTC; CDR3aa: CASSVAVSSYNEQFF
abundance: .; v_gene: TRBV11-2; j_gene: TRBJ2-3; d_gene: TRBD2; CDR3nt: TGTGCCAGCAGCTTAGGAGTAGCGGGAGGAAGTAATACGCAGTATTTT; CDR3aa: CASSLGVAGGSNTQYF
abundance: .; v_gene: TRBV7-9; j_gene: TRBJ2-4; d_gene: TRBD2; CDR3nt: TGTGCCAGCAGTAGACCGGGACTAGGACCAAACATTCAGTACTTC; CDR3aa: CASSRPGLGPNIQYF
abundance: .; v_gene: TRBV14; j_gene: TRBJ2-7; d_gene: .; CDR3nt: TGTGCCAGCAGCCTTTTAGCAGGGGCCTCCTACGAGCAGTACTTC; CDR3aa: CASSLLAGASYEQYF
abundance: .; v_gene: TRBV7-8; j_gene: TRBJ1-5; d_gene: TRBD1; CDR3nt: TGTGCCAGCAGCTTAGTTGCGGGACAGGGGAGCAATCAGCCCCAGCATTTT; CDR3aa: CASSLVAGQGSNQPQHF
abundance: .; v_gene: TRBV7-2; j_gene: TRBJ2-3; d_gene: .; CDR3nt: TGTGCCAGCAGCTTCAGTCAGGGGGGAAGAGATACGCAGTATTTT; CDR3aa: CASSFSQGGRDTQYF
abundance: .; v_gene: TRBV4-1; j_gene: TRBJ1-5; d_gene: .; CDR3nt: TGCGCCAGCAGCCAAGGGGACGGATACAATCAGCCCCAGCATTTT; CDR3aa: CASSQGDGYNQPQHF
abundance: .; v_gene: TRBV29-1; j_gene: TRBJ2-7; d_gene: TRBD1; CDR3nt: TGCAGCGTTGAAGTCGGGACAGGGAGGCGCGAGCAGTACTTC; CDR3aa: CSVEVGTGRREQYF
abundance: .; v_gene: TRBV18; j_gene: TRBJ2-1; d_gene: TRBD2; CDR3nt: TGTGCCAGCTCGGCGGGGGACCGTTCAGTGGAGTTCTTC; CDR3aa: CASSAGDRSVEFF